The clone carrying this T cell receptor delta chain was seen a handful of times. The data belong to a study of gamma-delta T cells after stem cell transplantation. TCRdb reanalysed the RT-PCR reads via CATT. The sample has 1,100 or so delta-chain clones; roughly 3.5% are singletons. Material: gamma-delta T cells. This TCR derives from a human donor. It is not recorded whose cells these are; they may come from a transplant donor.

The CDR3 DNA is TGTGCCTGTGACACCGCGGCTGGGGGACACCACTCCTGGGACACCCGACAGATGTTTTTC. Amino acid sequence: CACDTAAGGHHSWDTRQMFF. V usage is TRDV2 and J usage is TRDJ3, with TRDD3 identical over 8 bases. The junction had 9 bases not matched to a gene; V was cut back by 0 bases and J by 0 bases. Germline V gene lookup returns CDR1 GEAIGNYY and CDR2 EKD. This CDR3 comprises 20 residues.